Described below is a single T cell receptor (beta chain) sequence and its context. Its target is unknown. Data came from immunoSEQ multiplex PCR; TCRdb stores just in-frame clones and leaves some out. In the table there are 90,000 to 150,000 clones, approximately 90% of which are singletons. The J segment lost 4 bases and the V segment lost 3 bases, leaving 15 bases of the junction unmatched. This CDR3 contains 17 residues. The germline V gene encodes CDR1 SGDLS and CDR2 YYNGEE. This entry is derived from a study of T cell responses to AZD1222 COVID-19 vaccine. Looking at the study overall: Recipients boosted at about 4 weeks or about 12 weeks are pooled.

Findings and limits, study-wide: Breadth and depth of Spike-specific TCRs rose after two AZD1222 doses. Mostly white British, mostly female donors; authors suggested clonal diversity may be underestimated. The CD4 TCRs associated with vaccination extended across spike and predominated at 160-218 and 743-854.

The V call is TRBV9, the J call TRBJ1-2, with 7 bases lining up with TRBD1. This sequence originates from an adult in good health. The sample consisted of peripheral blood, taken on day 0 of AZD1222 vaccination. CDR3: CASSADPDRDGRYGYTF. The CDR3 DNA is TGTGCCAGCAGCGCCGACCCCGACAGGGATGGGCGCTATGGCTACACCTTC.